A selection of T cell receptor beta chains follows, all from one sample in a study of identical twins. TCRdb independently ran MiXCR on the 5' RACE reads; one entry per CDR3 protein. The repertoire holds roughly 1.6 million distinct CDR3 sequences, about 32% seen once, with over 0.25% in the top ten. The sequenced sample consisted of cord blood. The receptor source for this set is a newborn girl in good health. CDR3s include the opening cysteine and the closing phenylalanine or tryptophan. Each record gives: clone size, J gene, V gene, D gene, CDR3 protein, CDR3 DNA. A D gene is named only where the DNA matches it firmly. Size is stated for part of the rows, as once, few or many counts, or as a class when the clone is expanded.

NA | TRBJ1-4 | TRBV29-1 | NA | CSVVQGRDEKLFF | TGCAGCGTTGTGCAGGGTCGGGATGAAAAACTGTTTTTT
NA | TRBJ2-5 | TRBV7-2 | TRBD2 | CASSLASGRVRDEQYF | TGTGCCAGCAGCTTAGCTAGCGGGAGGGTAAGGGATGAGCAGTACTTC
NA | TRBJ1-1 | TRBV12-3/TRBV12-4 | NA | CASSLLTGKAFF | TGTGCCAGCAGTTTACTTACAGGGAAGGCTTTCTTT
NA | TRBJ2-1 | TRBV5-1 | TRBD1 | CASSFYRDSRYNEQFF | TGCGCCAGCAGCTTTTACCGGGACAGCCGCTACAATGAGCAGTTCTTC
NA | TRBJ2-1 | TRBV20-1 | NA | CSASYGTLSGKQFF | TGCAGTGCTAGTTACGGGACACTTTCAGGAAAGCAGTTCTTC
NA | TRBJ2-7 | TRBV9 | TRBD2 | CASSPISGNSYEQYF | TGTGCCAGCAGCCCAATTAGCGGGAACTCCTACGAGCAGTACTTC
few | TRBJ2-7 | TRBV24-1 | NA | CATRSPYEQYF | TGTGCCACCAGAAGTCCCTACGAGCAGTACTTC
few | TRBJ2-1 | TRBV4-1 | TRBD2 | CASSQDGTSGSSYNEQFF | TGCGCCAGCAGCCAAGACGGGACTAGCGGGAGCTCCTACAATGAGCAGTTCTTC
NA | TRBJ2-1 | TRBV20-1 | TRBD1 | CSADGRGLDEQFF | TGCAGTGCCGACGGCAGGGGGCTCGATGAGCAGTTCTTC
NA | TRBJ2-2 | TRBV4-1 | NA | CASSQRGLKSGELFF | TGCGCCAGCAGCCAACGGGGGTTGAAGTCAGGGGAGCTGTTTTTT
few | TRBJ2-3 | TRBV2 | NA | CASNEGPADTQYF | TGTGCCAGCAACGAGGGGCCCGCAGATACGCAGTATTTT
once | TRBJ1-1 | TRBV10-3 | NA | CAISESKIVQGGHTEAFF | TGTGCCATCAGTGAGTCGAAAATAGTCCAGGGCGGACATACTGAAGCTTTCTTT
NA | TRBJ1-1 | TRBV27 | TRBD1 | CASSLGRGHIEAFF | TGTGCCAGCAGTTTGGGGAGGGGGCACATTGAAGCTTTCTTT
few | TRBJ2-7 | TRBV15 | NA | CATSNSYEQYF | TGTGCCACCAGCAACTCCTACGAGCAGTACTTC
many | TRBJ2-5 | TRBV5-1 | NA | CASSLFRTAETQYF | TGCGCCAGCAGCTTATTCAGGACTGCAGAGACCCAGTACTTC
NA | TRBJ1-1 | TRBV27 | TRBD1 | CASSLPTDRGGTEAFF | TGTGCCAGCAGTCTACCAACCGACAGGGGCGGAACTGAAGCTTTCTTT
NA | TRBJ2-3 | TRBV3-1 | NA | CASSQVVRGGQYF | TGTGCCAGCAGCCAAGTGGTGAGGGGGGGGCAGTATTTT
NA | TRBJ1-1 | TRBV29-1 | TRBD1 | CSVENRQGLTEAFF | TGCAGCGTTGAAAACCGACAGGGGTTAACTGAAGCTTTCTTT
NA | TRBJ2-1 | TRBV4-2 | TRBD1 | CASSQVGTGNNEQFF | TGTGCCAGCAGCCAAGTCGGGACAGGGAACAATGAGCAGTTCTTC
many | TRBJ2-5 | TRBV5-1 | NA | CASTESETQYF | TGCGCCAGCACTGAGTCCGAGACCCAGTACTTC
NA | TRBJ1-1 | TRBV25-1 | NA | CASSEYPGNTEAFF | TGTGCCAGCAGTGAATATCCAGGGAACACTGAAGCTTTCTTT
NA | TRBJ2-7 | TRBV10-3 | NA | CSIRAPYEQYF | TGTTCCATCAGGGCGCCCTACGAGCAGTACTTC
NA | TRBJ2-5 | TRBV14 | NA | CASSQMQTQYF | TGTGCCAGCAGCCAGATGCAGACCCAGTACTTC
NA | TRBJ2-2 | TRBV6-1 | NA | CASNTGEYTGELFF | TGTGCCAGCAATACGGGAGAGTACACCGGGGAGCTGTTTTTT
NA | TRBJ2-1 | TRBV24-1 | NA | CATSEYRDSYNEQFF | TGTGCCACCAGTGAGTACCGGGACTCCTACAATGAGCAGTTCTTC
few | TRBJ1-5 | TRBV20-1 | TRBD1 | CSAGTGGTNQPQHF | TGCAGTGCGGGGACAGGGGGAACGAATCAGCCCCAGCATTTT
few | TRBJ2-7 | TRBV20-1 | TRBD2 | CSARDGTSHEQYF | TGCAGTGCTAGAGATGGGACTAGCCACGAGCAGTACTTC
few | TRBJ2-4 | TRBV9 | NA | CASSVASTAKNIQYF | TGTGCCAGCAGCGTAGCGTCCACGGCCAAAAACATTCAGTACTTC
few | TRBJ2-5 | TRBV4-2 | TRBD2 | CASSQAGGYQETQYF | TGTGCCAGCAGCCAAGCGGGGGGGTACCAAGAGACCCAGTACTTC
NA | TRBJ1-2 | TRBV7-6 | NA | CASSLRGAGSYGYTF | TGTGCCAGCAGCTTAAGGGGCGCAGGCTCATATGGCTACACCTTC
NA | TRBJ1-5 | TRBV20-1 | NA | CGAQGANQPQHF | TGCGGTGCCCAAGGGGCTAATCAGCCCCAGCATTTT
few | TRBJ2-7 | TRBV28 | NA | CASSPKMEQYF | TGTGCCAGCAGTCCAAAGATGGAGCAGTACTTC
NA | TRBJ1-2 | TRBV20-1 | NA | CSAREVSTGSYGYTF | TGCAGTGCTAGAGAGGTCTCGACAGGCTCCTATGGCTACACCTTC
few | TRBJ2-4 | TRBV4-2 | TRBD2 | CASSLPGLASAKNIQYF | TGTGCCAGCAGCCTCCCGGGACTAGCGTCGGCCAAAAACATTCAGTACTTC
NA | TRBJ1-1 | TRBV10-3 | NA | CVISGWRRDGTEAFF | TGTGTCATCAGTGGGTGGAGAAGGGACGGGACTGAAGCTTTCTTT
few | TRBJ2-5 | TRBV7-2 | TRBD2 | CASRYTSGAETQYF | TGTGCCAGCAGATATACTAGCGGGGCAGAGACCCAGTACTTC
NA | TRBJ2-7 | TRBV14 | NA | CASSQRGFNEQYF | TGTGCCAGCAGCCAACGGGGGTTCAATGAGCAGTACTTC
few | TRBJ1-5 | TRBV7-9 | NA | CASSLPGEAQPQHF | TGTGCCAGCAGCTTACCAGGGGAGGCTCAGCCCCAGCATTTT
NA | TRBJ2-7 | TRBV28 | NA | CAGSFGRELDSYEQYF | TGTGCCGGCAGTTTTGGCCGGGAATTAGACTCCTACGAGCAGTACTTC
NA | TRBJ1-4 | TRBV7-9 | NA | CASSLGCGTNEKLFF | TGTGCCAGCAGCTTAGGCTGCGGGACTAATGAAAAACTGTTTTTT
NA | TRBJ1-4 | TRBV20-1 | TRBD1 | CSAKGAGRVYSTNEKLFF | TGCAGTGCTAAGGGGGCGGGGAGAGTGTACTCAACTAATGAAAAACTGTTTTTT
NA | TRBJ1-2 | TRBV28 | TRBD1 | CASSLWDRENYGYTF | TGTGCCAGCAGTTTATGGGACAGGGAAAACTATGGCTACACCTTC
NA | TRBJ1-2 | TRBV28 | TRBD1 | CASSFNGQGSSYGYTF | TGTGCCAGCAGTTTTAACGGACAGGGATCGAGCTATGGCTACACCTTC
NA | TRBJ2-7 | TRBV28 | TRBD2 | CASSPRQREAYEQYF | TGTGCCAGCAGTCCCAGACAGCGGGAGGCCTACGAGCAGTACTTC
NA | TRBJ2-1 | TRBV12-5 | TRBD2 | CASGLVLRGGINEQFF | TGTGCTAGTGGTTTGGTACTTCGCGGGGGGATCAATGAGCAGTTCTTC
NA | TRBJ1-1 | TRBV20-1 | NA | CSARVGGAGTEAFF | TGCAGTGCTAGAGTGGGGGGCGCAGGCACTGAAGCTTTCTTT
few | TRBJ2-1 | TRBV25-1 | NA | CASSEYGTARNNEQFF | TGTGCCAGCAGTGAATATGGGACTGCCCGGAACAATGAGCAGTTCTTC
NA | TRBJ2-5 | TRBV6-1 | TRBD2 | CASRPPSGLPIQETQYF | TGTGCCAGCCGACCCCCTAGCGGGCTACCCATCCAAGAGACCCAGTACTTC
many | TRBJ2-3 | TRBV29-1 | NA | CSVGGSTDTQYF | TGCAGCGTGGGGGGCAGCACAGATACGCAGTATTTT
NA | TRBJ1-1 | TRBV2 | NA | CASKAEDLNTEAFF | TGTGCCAGCAAGGCGGAAGACTTGAACACTGAAGCTTTCTTT
few | TRBJ2-1 | TRBV10-1 | NA | CASSEPGQERNEQFF | TGCGCCAGCAGTGAACCGGGCCAGGAGAGGAATGAGCAGTTCTTC
NA | TRBJ1-5 | TRBV4-2 | NA | CASSQYQGYQPQHF | TGTGCCAGCAGCCAATATCAGGGTTATCAGCCCCAGCATTTT
NA | TRBJ1-5 | TRBV12-3/TRBV12-4 | NA | CASSLASTEPQHF | TGTGCCAGCAGTTTAGCGTCGACGGAGCCCCAGCATTTT
NA | TRBJ2-5 | TRBV11-2 | NA | CASSRVGAETQYF | TGTGCCAGCAGCCGAGTAGGCGCTGAGACCCAGTACTTC
few | TRBJ1-2 | TRBV28 | NA | CASSLDSLEGGYTF | TGTGCCAGCAGCCTGGACAGCTTGGAGGGGGGCTACACCTTC
NA | TRBJ1-4 | TRBV11-2 | NA | CASSLVGGREKLFF | TGTGCCAGCAGCTTAGTCGGGGGACGCGAAAAACTGTTTTTT
NA | TRBJ1-2 | TRBV20-1 | TRBD1 | CSADTGANYGYTF | TGCAGTGCTGACACAGGGGCCAACTATGGCTACACCTTC
NA | TRBJ1-2 | TRBV6-1 | NA | CASCAGGRMNYGYTF | TGTGCCAGCTGTGCTGGGGGCAGAATGAACTATGGCTACACCTTC
many | TRBJ1-2 | TRBV27 | TRBD1 | CASSPRQGAYGYTF | TGTGCCAGCAGTCCTAGACAGGGTGCTTATGGCTACACCTTC